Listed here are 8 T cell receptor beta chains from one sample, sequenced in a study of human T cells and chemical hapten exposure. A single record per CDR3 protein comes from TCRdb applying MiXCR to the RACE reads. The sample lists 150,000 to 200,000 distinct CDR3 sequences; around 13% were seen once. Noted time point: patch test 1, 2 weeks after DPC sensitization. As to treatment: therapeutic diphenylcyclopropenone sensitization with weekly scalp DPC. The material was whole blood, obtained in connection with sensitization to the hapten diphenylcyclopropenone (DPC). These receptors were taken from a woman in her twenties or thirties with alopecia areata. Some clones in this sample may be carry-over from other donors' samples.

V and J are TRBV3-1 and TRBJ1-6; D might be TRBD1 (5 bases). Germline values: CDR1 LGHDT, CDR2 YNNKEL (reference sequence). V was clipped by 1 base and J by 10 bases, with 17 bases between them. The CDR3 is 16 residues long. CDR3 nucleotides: TGTGCCAGCAGCCAAGGCTGGGCAGGGACGAAATCACCCCTCCACTTT. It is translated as CASSQGWAGTKSPLHF.

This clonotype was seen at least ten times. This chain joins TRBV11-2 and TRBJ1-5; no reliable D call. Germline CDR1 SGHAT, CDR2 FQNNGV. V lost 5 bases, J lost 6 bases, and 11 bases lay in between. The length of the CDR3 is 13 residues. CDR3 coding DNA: TGTGCCAGCAGCCTGGGAGACGGTCAGCCCCAGCATTTT. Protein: CASSLGDGQPQHF.

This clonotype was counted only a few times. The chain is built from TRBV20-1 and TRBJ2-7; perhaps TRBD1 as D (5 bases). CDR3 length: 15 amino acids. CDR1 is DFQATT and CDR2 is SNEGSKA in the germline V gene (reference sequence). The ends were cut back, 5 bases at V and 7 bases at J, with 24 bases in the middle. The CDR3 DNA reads TGCAGTGCTGGATACGTAGGGGTTTCGACTGGGGAGCAGTACTTC. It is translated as CSAGYVGVSTGEQYF.

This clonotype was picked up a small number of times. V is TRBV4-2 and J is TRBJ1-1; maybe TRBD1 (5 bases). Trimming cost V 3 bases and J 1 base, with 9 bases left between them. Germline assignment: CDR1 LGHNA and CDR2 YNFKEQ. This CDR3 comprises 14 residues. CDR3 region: CASSQEDRNTEAFF. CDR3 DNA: TGTGCCAGCAGCCAGGAAGACAGGAACACTGAAGCTTTCTTT.

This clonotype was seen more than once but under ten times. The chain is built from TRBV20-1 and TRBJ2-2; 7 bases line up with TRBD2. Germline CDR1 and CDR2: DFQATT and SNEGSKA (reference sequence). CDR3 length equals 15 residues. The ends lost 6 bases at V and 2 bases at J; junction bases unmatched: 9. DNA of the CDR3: TGCAGTGCACCCCGCGGACTAGGAAACACCGGGGAGCTGTTTTTT. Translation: CSAPRGLGNTGELFF.

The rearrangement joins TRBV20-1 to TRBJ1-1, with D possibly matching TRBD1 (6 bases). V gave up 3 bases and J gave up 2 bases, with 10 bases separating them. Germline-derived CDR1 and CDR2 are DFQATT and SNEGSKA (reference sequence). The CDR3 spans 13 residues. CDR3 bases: TGCAGTGCTAGTGGACAGATAAACACTGAAGCTTTCTTT. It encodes CSASGQINTEAFF.

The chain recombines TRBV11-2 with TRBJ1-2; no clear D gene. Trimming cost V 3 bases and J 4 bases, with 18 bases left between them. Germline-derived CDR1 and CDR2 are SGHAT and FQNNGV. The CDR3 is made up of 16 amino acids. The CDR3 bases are TGTGCCAGCAGCTTTAGCTCTACGGGCCCTGGCTATGGCTACACCTTC. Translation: CASSFSSTGPGYGYTF.

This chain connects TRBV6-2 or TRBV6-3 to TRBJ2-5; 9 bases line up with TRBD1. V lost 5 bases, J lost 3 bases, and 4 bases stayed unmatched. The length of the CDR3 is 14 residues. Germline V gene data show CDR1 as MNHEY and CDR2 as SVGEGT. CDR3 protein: CASSVQGAKETQYF. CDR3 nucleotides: TGTGCCAGCAGTGTACAGGGGGCAAAAGAGACCCAGTACTTC.